These 5 T cell receptor beta chains originate from one sample sequenced in a study of blood T cells in healthy people across ages. Next came a second PCR, run for about 6 to 12 cycles, which used a sample-barcoded 5' primer along with a J-beta primer mix. TCRdb fed the 5' RACE reads into MiXCR, producing one record per CDR3 protein. In the table there are some 790,000 distinct CDR3 sequences, around 26% of which are singletons. The sequenced sample consisted of blood. The source of these receptors is an elderly woman in good health.

This clonotype was recorded a few times. The V call is TRBV18, the J call TRBJ2-5; TRBD1 aligns across 7 bases. There are 15 residues in the CDR3. In germline, CDR1 is KGHSH, CDR2 LQKENI. V lost 1 base to trimming and J lost 5 bases; unmatched junction nucleotides: 7. The CDR3 DNA follows: TGTGCCAGCTCACCACTCGGACAGGCTGGGGAGACCCAGTACTTC. This codes for CASSPLGQAGETQYF.

Comment on this clonotype: A much larger clone lies one base from this, so it may be a read error. V usage is TRBV20-1 and J usage is TRBJ2-1; no reliable D call. This CDR3 is built from 12 residues. Trimming left V 0 bases short and J 10 bases short, with 10 bases between. Germline V lookup: CDR1 DFQATT, CDR2 SNEGSKA (reference sequence). The CDR3 loop reads CSARDERPEQFF. DNA for the CDR3: TGCAGTGCTAGAGATGAAAGACCCGAGCAGTTCTTC.

Concerning this clonotype: A clone one base away is much larger, so this may be a read error. This rearrangement joins TRBV7-2 to TRBJ2-3; TRBD1 matches at 7 bases. The V segment lost 7 bases and the J segment 5 bases; nucleotides outside the gene matches: 9. The CDR3 contains 14 residues. The germline V gene encodes CDR1 SGHTA and CDR2 FQGNSA. CDR3 sequence: CASKPRQGRDTQYF. CDR3 sequence (DNA): TGTGCCAGCAAGCCGCGACAGGGAAGAGATACGCAGTATTTT.

The table lists this clonotype with many counts. The chain recombines TRBV7-8 with TRBJ2-1, with D possibly TRBD1 on 6 matching bases. The CDR3 consists of 14 residues. CDR1 and CDR2 from the germline V gene are SGHVS and FQNEAQ. The V and J ends lost 6 bases and 0 bases respectively, with 9 bases between them. The CDR3 reads CASRDSSSYNEQFF. The CDR3 DNA is TGTGCCAGCAGGGACAGTAGCTCCTACAATGAGCAGTTCTTC.

In regard to this clonotype: This may be a read error: a much more frequent sequence differs by one nucleotide. The J gene is TRBJ2-7, the V gene TRBV7-2; 13 bases fit TRBD2. J lost 7 bases, V lost 5 bases, and 8 bases had no gene match. The CDR3 spans 15 residues. Germline CDR1 reads SGHTA; CDR2 reads FQGNSA. The DNA for the CDR3 is TGTGCCAGCAGCGGGACTAGCGGGGTTTGGAATGAGCAGTACTTC. As protein: CASSGTSGVWNEQYF.